The 3 T cell receptor beta chains presented below share a single source sample, sequenced in a study of T cells in Graves' hyperthyroidism and ophthalmopathy. RNA transcripts gave rise to amplified TCR beta CDR3 regions. The TCR CDR3 was amplified in a first-round RT-PCR using the HTBI primer set. In TCRdb, the multiplex PCR reads were re-called with MiXCR into one record per CDR3 protein. The sample consists of roughly 640,000 distinct CDR3 sequences, roughly 16% of them appearing once. The sequencing input was blood. These receptors were obtained from a woman between 40 and 55 years old with Graves' ophthalmopathy.

This clonotype was detected a few times. The chain couples TRBV5-8 to TRBJ1-2, with TRBD1 matching over 9 bases. Germline V gives CDR1 SGHTS, CDR2 YDEGEE. The junction had 7 bases not matched to a gene; V was cut back by 2 bases and J by 8 bases. The CDR3 contains 14 residues. CDR3 sequence reads: CASSLGTGFYGYTF. The CDR3 nucleotides read TGTGCCAGCAGCTTAGGGACAGGGTTCTACGGCTACACCTTC.

DNA for the CDR3: TGCAGTGCTAATGGCAGGGGGCGCCAAGAGACCCAGTACTTC. It specifies CSANGRGRQETQYF. This sequence joins TRBV20-1 and TRBJ2-5; 8 bases line up with TRBD1. With V trimmed by 4 bases and J by 1 base, 5 bases remained unmatched. Germline V CDR1 and CDR2: DFQATT, SNEGSKA (reference sequence). The length of the CDR3 is 14 residues.

This clonotype was recorded at least ten times. Because the CDR3's place on the DNA is in doubt, the DNA is left out and the CDR3 is given as listed by TCRdb. The genes are TRBV11-2 and TRBJ2-7; TRBD2 is taken as the D call from the table, unchecked against the DNA. Germline-derived CDR1 and CDR2 are SGHAT and FQNNGV. The CDR3 is 15 amino acids long, termini counted. The CDR3 reads CASSRAGPESYEQYF.